The present T cell receptor beta chain was sequenced within a study of T cell changes during pregnancy in multiple sclerosis. CDR3 length equals 16 residues. Germline CDR1 reads SGHDT; CDR2 reads YYEEEE. V dropped 0 bases and J dropped 1 base, with 13 bases sitting between them. This table comes from immunoSEQ multiplex PCR, and its TCRdb copy is limited to in-frame clones, with some not included. The sample contains about 52,000 clones, 92% of which appear only once. The sequences come from CD4+ T cells from peripheral blood mononuclear cells, collected in the third trimester of pregnancy. This clonotype originated in a female donor with multiple sclerosis, enrolled in a pregnancy study. The chain employs TRBV5-6 and TRBJ1-1; maybe TRBD1 (6 bases). The CDR3: CASSLVQGRRNTEAFF. DNA of the CDR3: TGTGCCAGCAGCTTGGTTCAGGGGCGAAGGAACACTGAAGCTTTCTTT.